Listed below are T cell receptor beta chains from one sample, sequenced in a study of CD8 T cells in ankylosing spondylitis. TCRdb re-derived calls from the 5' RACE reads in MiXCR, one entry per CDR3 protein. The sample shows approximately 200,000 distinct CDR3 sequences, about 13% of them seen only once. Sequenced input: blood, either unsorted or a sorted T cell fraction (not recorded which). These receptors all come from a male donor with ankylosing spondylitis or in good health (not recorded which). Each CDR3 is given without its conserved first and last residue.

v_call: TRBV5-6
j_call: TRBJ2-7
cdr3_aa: ASSLGQTVYEQY

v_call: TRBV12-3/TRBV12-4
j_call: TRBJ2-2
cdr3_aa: ASSLDGGGVITGELF

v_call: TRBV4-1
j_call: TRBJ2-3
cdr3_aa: ASSQDKGGRWTDTQY

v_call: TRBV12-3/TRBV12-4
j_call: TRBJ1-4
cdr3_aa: ASSPGPPGEKLF

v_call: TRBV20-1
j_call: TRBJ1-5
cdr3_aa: SARVGTENQPQH

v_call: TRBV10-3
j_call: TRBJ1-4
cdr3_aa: AIRTQETEKLF

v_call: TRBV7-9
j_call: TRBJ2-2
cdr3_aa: ASSLERARADTGELF

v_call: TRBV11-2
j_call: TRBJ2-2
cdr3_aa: ASSLVDSENTGELV

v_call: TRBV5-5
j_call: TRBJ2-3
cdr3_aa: ASSRSTFSSSTDTQY

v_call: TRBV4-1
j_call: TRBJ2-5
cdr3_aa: ASSQDQRGGETQY

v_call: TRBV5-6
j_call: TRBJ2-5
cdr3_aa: ASSLGKRGGFETQY

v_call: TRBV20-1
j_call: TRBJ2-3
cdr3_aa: SARGTDSTDTQY

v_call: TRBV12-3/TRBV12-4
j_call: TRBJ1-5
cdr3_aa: ASTPGYSNQPQH

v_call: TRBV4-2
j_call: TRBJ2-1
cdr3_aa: ASSQGGLAGVSVFYNEQF

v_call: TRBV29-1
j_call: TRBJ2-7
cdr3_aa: SVDTGLSYEQY

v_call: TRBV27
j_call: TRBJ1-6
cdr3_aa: ASSAGYNSPLH

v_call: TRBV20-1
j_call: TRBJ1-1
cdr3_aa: SAFLLGVRDTEAF

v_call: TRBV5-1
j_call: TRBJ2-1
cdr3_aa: ASSPGLAGISYNEQF

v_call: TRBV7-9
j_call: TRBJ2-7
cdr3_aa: ASSTLSYEQY

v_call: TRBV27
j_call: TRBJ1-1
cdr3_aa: ASSLSRNTEAF

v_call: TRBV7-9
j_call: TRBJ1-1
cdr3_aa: ASSFPTPSWEDTEAF

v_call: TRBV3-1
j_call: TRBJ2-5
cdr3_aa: ASSQPRLAGGLETQY

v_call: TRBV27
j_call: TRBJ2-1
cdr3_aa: ASTLGSSGFNEQF

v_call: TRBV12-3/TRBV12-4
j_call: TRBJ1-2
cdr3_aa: ASSFTQGAYGYT

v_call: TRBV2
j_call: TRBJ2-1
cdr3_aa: ASLPGREAYNEQF

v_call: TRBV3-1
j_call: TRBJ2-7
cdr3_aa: ASSQDPDSHYEQY